This T cell receptor beta chain was sequenced in a study of T cell responses to AZD1222 COVID-19 vaccine. Whole-study results and caveats: The donor group comprised mostly white British people and more females; the analysis possibly underestimated clonal diversity.

The CDR3 has 14 residues. Germline V gene data show CDR1 as SGHDT and CDR2 as YYEEEE. Trimming took 4 bases from V and 7 from J; bases not matched to a gene: 6. About this clone itself: Antigen: not known.

Measured with immunoSEQ multiplex PCR; TCRdb has only the in-frame clones, and not every one. The sample yields 150,000 or so clones, around 92% seen once. The chain is built from TRBV5-6 and TRBJ2-4; 9 nucleotides align to TRBD1. This receptor was identified in an adult who received the AZD1222 COVID-19 vaccine. Sequenced here: peripheral blood, sampled 28 days after the second AZD1222 dose. The CDR3 spells CASSAGTGNNIQYF. The CDR3 nucleotides are TGTGCCAGCAGCGCCGGGACAGGGAATAACATTCAGTACTTC.